This TCR beta chain was found in a study of OX40 agonist ivuxolimab in advanced cancers. Looking at the study overall: The patients received agonistic anti-OX40 (CD134) antibody ivuxolimab.

Only in-frame clones appear in the TCRdb table, and some are missing; sequencing was by immunoSEQ multiplex PCR. Of some 43,000 clones in the sample, around 94% were seen once. Germline V CDR1 and CDR2: SGHTA, FQGNSA. CDR3 size: 14 residues. The rearrangement links TRBV7-2 to TRBJ2-5; 8 nucleotides match TRBD1. The DNA matches TRBJ2-7 better at its end, which makes the J call doubtful. The specimen was CD4+ or CD8+ T cells sorted from blood, collected in a trial of the OX40 agonist ivuxolimab. This TCR derives from an adult with an advanced solid tumor such as melanoma, head and neck, liver or kidney cancer. For the CDR3, the DNA is TGTGCCAGCAGCTTCGACAGGGGCCGTCACGAGCAGTACTTC. Translated: CASSFDRGRHEQYF.